The rows below give T cell receptor beta chains drawn from one sample of a study of shared clonotypes between healthy human individuals. Repertoires were generated with immunoSEQ multiplex PCR, while TCRdb's copy carries only in-frame clones and drops some. The table has under 1,100,000 clones, roughly 80% seen once; the top ten hold approximately 1.5%. The sequenced material came from memory CD4+ T cells sorted from blood. The receptor source for this set is a man younger than 35 in good health. The CDR3 runs from the conserved cysteine through the conserved F or W. The order of the fields is V gene, J gene, clone size, D gene, CDR3 protein, CDR3 DNA. A D gene is named only where the DNA matches it firmly. The listing skips clone size in some rows; elsewhere it reads once, few, many or a size class.

TRBV28	TRBJ1-1	few	TRBD1	CASGQGNTEAFF	TGTGCCAGCGGACAGGGGAACACTGAAGCTTTCTTT
TRBV7-8	TRBJ1-1	.	.	CASSRFIGGKTEAFF	TGTGCCAGCAGCCGTTTTATTGGGGGAAAGACTGAAGCTTTCTTT
TRBV7-8	TRBJ1-4	many	.	CASSGRGGMGEKLFF	TGTGCCAGCAGCGGGCGGGGGGGCATGGGAGAAAAACTGTTTTTT
TRBV7-2	TRBJ2-1	.	TRBD2	CASSLAGGGAVRRQFF	TGTGCCAGCAGCTTAGCGGGCGGGGGGGCCGTCCGGCGGCAGTTCTTC
TRBV6-1	TRBJ1-5	few	TRBD1	CASSEALGGRGVNQPQHF	TGTGCCAGCAGTGAAGCGCTCGGGGGCAGGGGGGTCAATCAGCCCCAGCATTTT
TRBV29-1	TRBJ2-3	.	.	CSVDTEVHTQYF	TGCAGCGTTGATACTGAGGTACATACGCAGTATTTT
TRBV6-1	TRBJ1-5	.	.	CASSEAWYQPQHF	TGTGCCAGCAGTGAAGCGTGGTATCAGCCCCAGCATTTT
TRBV5-6	TRBJ2-1	.	TRBD2	CASSSGRLREDNEQFF	TGTGCCAGCAGCTCGGGTAGGTTGCGGGAGGACAATGAGCAGTTCTTC
TRBV7-9	TRBJ2-3	.	.	CASSQGGSSTDTQYF	TGTGCCAGCAGCCAGGGCGGTTCTAGCACAGATACGCAGTATTTT
TRBV7-3	TRBJ2-5	.	.	CASSPGGQGPQETQYF	TGTGCCAGCAGCCCTGGGGGGCAGGGCCCGCAAGAGACCCAGTACTTC
TRBV7-3	TRBJ1-2	many	.	CASSFDYGGNYGYTF	TGTGCCAGCAGCTTCGATTATGGGGGTAACTATGGCTACACCTTC
TRBV18	TRBJ2-2	.	TRBD1	CASSYRDRVDTGELFF	TGTGCCAGCTCCTATAGGGACAGGGTCGACACCGGGGAGCTGTTTTTT
TRBV30	TRBJ2-7	.	.	CAWSVDTNYEQYF	TGTGCCTGGAGTGTTGACACGAACTACGAGCAGTACTTC
TRBV2	TRBJ1-1	few	.	CASSASGTEAFF	TGTGCCAGCAGTGCTAGTGGCACTGAAGCTTTCTTT
TRBV7-2	TRBJ2-7	few	.	CASRETGAQTYEQYF	TGTGCCAGCAGAGAAACAGGAGCGCAGACCTACGAGCAGTACTTC
TRBV6-5	TRBJ1-5	few	.	CASSYSAGNQPQHF	TGTGCCAGCAGTTACTCAGCAGGCAATCAGCCCCAGCATTTT
TRBV6-5	TRBJ1-1	.	.	CASSYGSAREAFF	TGTGCCAGCAGTTACGGCAGCGCCAGAGAAGCTTTCTTT
TRBV10-1	TRBJ2-7	.	.	CASSDRRTTYEQYF	TGCGCCAGCAGTGACCGACGGACCACCTACGAGCAGTACTTC
TRBV7-2	TRBJ2-3	.	.	CASSSTGSFTDTQYF	TGTGCCAGCAGCTCAACGGGCAGCTTCACAGATACGCAGTATTTT
TRBV6-1	TRBJ1-5	once	TRBD1	CASTKQGFGPQHF	TGTGCCAGCACGAAACAGGGGTTCGGGCCCCAGCATTTT
TRBV27	TRBJ2-1	.	.	CASSYSVGGPNEQFF	TGTGCCAGCAGTTATTCGGTTGGAGGGCCAAATGAGCAGTTCTTC
TRBV5-1	TRBJ1-3	.	.	CASSLAGRGNTIYF	TGCGCCAGCAGCTTGGCGGGCCGGGGGAACACCATATATTTT
TRBV2	TRBJ1-2	.	TRBD1	CASRTGSSGQGASGYTF	TGTGCCAGCAGGACGGGAAGTTCGGGACAGGGGGCGTCCGGCTACACCTTC
TRBV5-1	TRBJ2-7	.	TRBD1	CASSLKGTEHYEQYF	TGCGCCAGCAGCTTGAAAGGGACAGAACACTACGAGCAGTACTTC
TRBV30	TRBJ1-5	.	.	CAWRDPRQGGNQPQHF	TGTGCCTGGAGGGATCCCCGGCAGGGTGGCAATCAGCCCCAGCATTTT
TRBV5-4	TRBJ2-7	.	.	CASSTGSSYEQYF	TGTGCCAGCAGCACCGGAAGCTCCTACGAGCAGTACTTC
TRBV29-1	TRBJ2-1	.	.	CSAWRPGNRDEQFF	TGCAGCGCCTGGAGACCAGGGAATAGGGATGAGCAGTTCTTC
TRBV5-1	TRBJ1-2	.	TRBD1	CASSLKGQGDGYTF	TGCGCCAGCAGCTTGAAGGGGCAGGGGGATGGCTACACCTTC
TRBV7-3	TRBJ2-2	.	.	CASSLTPGNTGELFF	TGTGCCAGCAGCTTAACACCCGGGAACACCGGGGAGCTGTTTTTT
TRBV10-3	TRBJ1-5	.	.	CASSADHNQPQHF	TGTGCCAGCTCAGCGGACCACAATCAGCCCCAGCATTTT
TRBV9	TRBJ1-2	.	.	CASSAQGDVQGYTF	TGTGCCAGCAGCGCCCAAGGGGACGTGCAAGGCTACACCTTC
TRBV19	TRBJ1-5	few	.	CASSIPGPQHF	TGTGCCAGTAGTATCCCCGGGCCCCAGCATTTT
TRBV29-1	TRBJ2-2	.	.	CSVSAGELFF	TGCAGCGTAAGCGCTGGGGAGCTGTTTTTT
TRBV2	TRBJ1-3	.	.	CASTRTAGNTIYF	TGTGCCAGCACCCGCACAGCCGGAAACACCATATATTTT
TRBV18	TRBJ1-5	.	TRBD1	CASSPRDRGAGSNQPQHF	TGTGCCAGCTCACCTCGGGACAGGGGCGCCGGGAGCAATCAGCCCCAGCATTTT
TRBV7-2	TRBJ2-3	.	.	CASSLRINTDTQYF	TGTGCCAGCAGCCTGAGGATCAACACAGATACGCAGTATTTT
TRBV5-1	TRBJ1-4	.	TRBD1	CASSLEVTGTFNEKLFF	TGCGCCAGCAGCTTGGAGGTGACAGGGACATTTAATGAAAAACTGTTTTTT
TRBV28	TRBJ2-7	.	TRBD2	CASREPTSGIYEQYF	TGTGCCAGCAGGGAACCGACTAGCGGGATCTACGAGCAGTACTTC
TRBV4-2	TRBJ2-3	few	.	CASSQDRYRTQYF	TGTGCCAGCAGCCAAGATAGGTACAGGACGCAGTATTTT
TRBV6-5	TRBJ1-1	.	.	CASRAGWNTEAFF	TGTGCCAGCAGGGCCGGCTGGAACACTGAAGCTTTCTTT
TRBV6-5	TRBJ1-2	.	.	CASTPSGDGWGYTF	TGTGCCAGCACCCCTTCGGGGGACGGCTGGGGCTACACCTTC
TRBV10-2	TRBJ1-4	.	TRBD1	CASRGTANPHF	TGCGCCAGCAGGGGGACAGCAAACCCCCATTTT
TRBV5-1	TRBJ1-2	few	.	CASSLQEDYGYTF	TGCGCCAGCAGCTTGCAGGAGGACTATGGCTACACCTTC
TRBV19	TRBJ2-4	many	.	CASSPGAAKNIQYF	TGTGCCAGTAGTCCCGGGGCCGCCAAAAACATTCAGTACTTC
TRBV7-9	TRBJ1-4	.	.	CASSLAVRGNEKLFF	TGTGCCAGCAGCTTAGCTGTCAGGGGAAATGAAAAACTGTTTTTT
TRBV19	TRBJ2-6	.	.	CASTFQASSGANVLTF	TGTGCCAGTACCTTCCAGGCGAGCTCTGGGGCCAACGTCCTGACTTTC
TRBV6-1	TRBJ2-5	once	TRBD2	CASSELRGAWETQYF	TGTGCCAGCAGTGAACTGCGGGGGGCGTGGGAGACCCAGTACTTC